These 22 T cell receptor beta chains were sequenced from one sample in a study of shared clonotypes between healthy human individuals. The data were produced by immunoSEQ multiplex PCR, yet TCRdb's version contains in-frame clones alone and is incomplete. The sample contains approximately 980,000 clones, approximately 76% of which appear only once. The sample comprised memory CD4+ T cells sorted from blood. Described subset: CD45RA-negative fraction. The receptors were sampled from a man younger than 35 in good health.

This clone came up once. The rearrangement uses TRBV28 and TRBJ1-5, with D possibly matching TRBD1 (6 bases). The length of the CDR3 is 15 residues. Germline values: CDR1 MDHEN, CDR2 SYDVKM. V was shortened by 7 bases and J by 5 bases, with 18 bases between the two germline ends. The DNA for the CDR3 is TGTGCCAGCACGCAAGGGGGGTGGATGGATCAGCCCCAGCATTTT. This sequence encodes CASTQGGWMDQPQHF.

V and J are TRBV7-9 and TRBJ2-1; TRBD2 agrees at 9 bases. The CDR3 runs to 18 residues. With 4 bases clipped from V and 2 bases from J, the junction kept 12 bases outside the gene matches. The germline gives CDR1 SEHNR, CDR2 FQNEAQ (reference sequence). The CDR3 loop reads CASSSPSGRLRTYNEQFF. The DNA for the CDR3 is TGTGCCAGCAGCTCTCCAAGCGGGAGGTTGCGAACCTACAATGAGCAGTTCTTC.

V is TRBV25-1 and J is TRBJ2-6; 8 bases agree with TRBD1. Germline values: CDR1 MGHDK, CDR2 SYGVNS. The CDR3 spans 16 residues. V lost 4 bases and J lost 2; bases outside the gene matches: 4. The CDR3 sequence is CASSVSGGPGANVLTF. DNA for the CDR3: TGTGCCAGCAGTGTTTCAGGGGGCCCTGGGGCCAACGTCCTGACTTTC. Drawing the rest from reference TRBV25-1 and TRBJ2-6, the complete variable domain is EADIYQTPRYLVIGTGKKITLECSQTMGHDKMYWYQQDPGMELHLIHYSYGVNSTEKGDLSSESTVSRIRTEHFPLTLESARPSHTSQYLCASSVSGGPGANVLTFGAGSRLTVL.

The rearrangement uses TRBV5-1 and TRBJ2-7; possible D gene TRBD1, 6 bases. This CDR3 contains 14 residues. The V and J ends lost 0 bases and 7 bases respectively, with 14 bases between them. CDR1 is SGHRS, CDR2 YFSETQ, per germline. The CDR3 here is CASSLGGQQWEQYF. DNA of the CDR3: TGCGCCAGCAGCTTGGGGGGGCAACAGTGGGAGCAGTACTTC.

This clone was seen a handful of times. The V gene is TRBV15, the J gene TRBJ1-3, with a weak D call TRBD1 (5 bases). Trimming took 3 bases from V and 0 from J, leaving 12 bases between them. CDR3 length: 16 amino acids. The germline CDR1 and CDR2 sequences are LNHNV and YYDKDF (reference sequence). CDR3 protein: CATSRDGTASGNTIYF. The CDR3, as DNA: TGTGCCACCAGCAGGGACGGGACGGCCTCTGGAAACACCATATATTTT.

This chain connects TRBV5-4 to TRBJ1-1, with 8 positions matching TRBD1. This CDR3 region has 16 residues. Germline CDR1 is SGHNT and CDR2 is YYREEE (reference sequence). Losses at the gene ends were 3 bases for V and 7 bases for J; bases not matched to a gene: 14. The CDR3, as DNA: TGTGCCAGCAGCTCAAAAACCAGGGGGCGCGGGGGTGAAGCTTTCTTT. Its translation: CASSSKTRGRGGEAFF.

The chain couples TRBV7-2 to TRBJ2-5; no firm D call. The CDR3 runs 12 residues. V was clipped by 5 bases and J by 4 bases, with 8 bases between them. Germline-derived CDR1 and CDR2 are SGHTA and FQGNSA. The CDR3 sequence: CASSRLGETQYF. The CDR3 coding sequence is TGTGCCAGCAGCCGACTCGGAGAGACCCAGTACTTC.

The V gene is TRBV28, the J gene TRBJ1-2; D possibly corresponds to TRBD1 (6 bases). V lost 6 bases and J 3 bases, leaving 14 bases between the germline ends. Germline CDR1 MDHEN, CDR2 SYDVKM. The CDR3 is made up of 14 amino acids. In nucleotides, the CDR3 is TGTGCCAGCAGGATCGACAGGACCTACTATGGCTACACCTTC. Protein sequence: CASRIDRTYYGYTF.

This rearrangement joins TRBV4-1 to TRBJ2-5; 7 bases line up with TRBD2. V dropped 4 bases and J dropped 5; count of bases not matched to a gene: 7. Germline loops: CDR1 MGHRA, CDR2 YSYEKL. This CDR3 is 14 amino acids long. CDR3 coding DNA: TGCGCCAGCAGCCCGATGGGGGGGAGCGAGACCCAGTACTTC. Protein: CASSPMGGSETQYF.

The genes are TRBV7-3 and TRBJ1-2, with D unclear. V lost 1 base and J lost 0, with 15 bases in between. CDR1 SGHTA and CDR2 FQGTGA come from the germline V gene. The length of the CDR3 is 17 residues. CDR3: CASSLNGRILANYGYTF. The CDR3 DNA reads as TGTGCCAGCAGCTTAAATGGCAGGATCTTAGCTAACTATGGCTACACCTTC.

This chain uses TRBV11-2 with TRBJ2-5; D is unclear. The CDR3 runs 13 residues. Trimming stripped 0 bases from V and 1 base from J, with 3 bases between. Germline CDR1 is SGHAT and CDR2 is FQNNGV. CDR3 region: CASSLEIQETQYF. CDR3 coding DNA: TGTGCCAGCAGCTTAGAGATCCAAGAGACCCAGTACTTC.

This clone appeared a few times. V usage is TRBV6-1 and J usage is TRBJ2-3, with TRBD2 as a possible D gene (6 bases). The CDR3 has 14 residues. V was trimmed by 9 bases and J by 0 bases, leaving 13 bases between them. CDR1 and CDR2 from the germline V gene are MNHNS and SASEGT. CDR3 sequence (DNA): TGTGCCAGTTCCGGGGGACGAAGCACAGATACGCAGTATTTT. As protein: CASSGGRSTDTQYF.

This clone was seen a single time. V usage is TRBV9 and J usage is TRBJ2-7, with unresolved D. The length of the CDR3 is 14 residues. Germline V gene data show CDR1 as SGDLS and CDR2 as YYNGEE. The ends were cut back, 1 base at V and 1 base at J, with 9 bases in the middle. This CDR3 reads CASSVTAVSYEQYF. CDR3 DNA: TGTGCCAGCAGCGTAACGGCTGTTTCCTACGAGCAGTACTTC. Together with reference TRBV9 and TRBJ2-7, the CDR3 gives the full variable domain: DSGVTQTPKHLITATGQRVTLRCSPRSGDLSVYWYQQSLDQGLQFLIQYYNGEERAKGNILERFSAQQFPDLHSELNLSSLELGDSALYFCASSVTAVSYEQYFGPGTRLTVT.

In regard to this clone: A junction end diverges from the germline sequence, so it may reflect a read error. This sample includes further DNA sequences coding for the same CDR3. V and J are TRBV7-7 and TRBJ2-5; a weak D match, TRBD2 (5 bases). CDR1 is SSHAT and CDR2 is FNYEAQ in the germline V gene (reference sequence). CDR3 length: 13 amino acids. For the CDR3, the DNA is TGTGCTAGCAGCTTGAGGGTCCAAGAGACCCAGTACTTC. Translation gives CASSLRVQETQYF.

CDR3 residues: CASRAIGVTDTQYF. As DNA, the CDR3 is TGTGCCAGCAGGGCCATTGGAGTCACAGATACGCAGTATTTT. J is TRBJ2-3 and V is TRBV11-2; D remains ambiguous. CDR1 and CDR2 (germline): SGHAT, FQNNGV. The CDR3 covers 14 residues. Trimming took off 6 bases at V and 2 bases at J, with 12 bases between the two ends. Looking up the rest from reference TRBV11-2 and TRBJ2-3 gives the full variable domain: EAGVAQSPRYKIIEKRQSVAFWCNPISGHATLYWYQQILGQGPKLLIQFQNNGVVDDSQLPKDRFSAERLKGVDSTLKIQPAKLEDSAVYLCASRAIGVTDTQYFGPGTRLTVL.

The genes are TRBV5-1 and TRBJ2-1, with D possibly matching TRBD2 (5 bases). Germline loops: CDR1 SGHRS, CDR2 YFSETQ. The CDR3 is 14 amino acids. Between the trimmed V and J ends, which lost 6 bases and 13 bases, there was a span of 23 bases. The CDR3 protein is CASTLWGDRSSQFF. The CDR3 DNA reads TGCGCCAGCACCTTATGGGGAGATAGGAGTTCCCAGTTCTTC.

This chain links TRBV18 with TRBJ2-2, with D perhaps matching TRBD1 (5 bases). The germline V and J ends were trimmed by 4 bases and 4 bases, with 10 bases remaining between them. The CDR3 length is 14 residues. Per germline, CDR1 KGHSH and CDR2 LQKENI. The CDR3 spells CASSLGHPTGELFF. CDR3 DNA: TGTGCCAGCTCACTCGGACACCCCACCGGGGAGCTGTTTTTT.

The sample holds one count of this clone. V gene TRBV5-1 combines with J gene TRBJ2-2; 8 bases are shared with TRBD1. CDR3 length: 15 residues. J gave up 7 bases and V 5 bases, and 10 bases lay outside the gene matches. Germline V gene data show CDR1 as SGHRS and CDR2 as YFSETQ. Here the CDR3 DNA reads TGCGCCAGCAGTCGTGGGACAGGCGAATTCGGGGAGCTGTTTTTT. Translation: CASSRGTGEFGELFF.

This clone has ten or more counts. This rearrangement joins TRBV18 to TRBJ2-1, with TRBD1 matching over 9 bases. Germline CDR1 is KGHSH and CDR2 is LQKENI. The CDR3 has 14 residues. Germline trimming cut 3 bases from V and 8 bases from J; bases unmatched to any gene: 5. This CDR3 is CASSPLTGGHEQFF. In nucleotides, the CDR3 is TGTGCCAGCTCACCCCTGACAGGGGGACATGAGCAGTTCTTC. Looking up the rest from reference TRBV18 and TRBJ2-1 gives the full variable domain: NAGVMQNPRHLVRRRGQEARLRCSPMKGHSHVYWYRQLPEEGLKFMVYLQKENIIDESGMPKERFSAEFPKEGPSILRIQQVVRGDSAAYFCASSPLTGGHEQFFGPGTRLTVL.

This chain connects TRBV11-2 to TRBJ2-6, with 7 bases that match TRBD2. CDR1 is SGHAT, CDR2 FQNNGV, per germline. After removal of 2 bases from V and 3 bases from J, the junction contained 10 bases not matched to a gene. CDR3 length: 18 residues. Here the CDR3 reads CASSLRASGLGGANVLTF. For the CDR3, the DNA is TGTGCCAGCAGCTTACGGGCTAGCGGCCTGGGTGGGGCCAACGTCCTGACTTTC.

This clone was detected only once. V and J are TRBV30 and TRBJ1-2; TRBD1 is a possible D gene (6 bases). Per the germline V gene, CDR1 is GTSNPN and CDR2 is SVGIG (reference sequence). This CDR3 spans 13 amino acids. V was cut by 4 bases and J by 1 base, with 10 bases left in between. Here the CDR3 DNA reads TGTGCCTGGACCCCCAGGGGTAACTATGGCTACACCTTC. It encodes CAWTPRGNYGYTF.

The rearrangement uses TRBV6-1 and TRBJ2-7, with D maybe TRBD1 (5 bases). The CDR3 totals 14 residues. Between the trimmed V and J ends, which lost 2 bases and 3 bases, there was a span of 11 bases. The germline CDR1 and CDR2 sequences are MNHNS and SASEGT. This CDR3 is CASSEKPGIYEQYF. The CDR3 DNA reads TGTGCCAGCAGTGAAAAACCAGGGATCTACGAGCAGTACTTC.